This TCR beta chain appears in the sequencing data of a study of blood T cell repertoires in COVID-19. Across the study: The United States, Italy and Spain supplied acute and convalescent COVID-19 samples. T cells, B-cell-depleted T cells, or PBMCs supplied cDNA or gDNA.

The CDR3 is 14 amino acids. V lost 5 bases and J lost 6, with 17 bases in between. Germline V gene data show CDR1 as MDHEN and CDR2 as SYDVKM. Under the authors' procedure: Estimation of nucleated cell counts was performed using reference gene primer amplification. Using immunoSEQ multiplex PCR, the repertoire was profiled, and TCRdb retains in-frame clones only, with some absent. The V and J calls and clone size are taken from that table; D and trimming were inferred from the DNA. The sample has around 260,000 clones; roughly 88% are singletons. This sequence joins TRBV28 and TRBJ2-7; TRBD1 might be the D (5 bases). The specimen sequenced was peripheral blood. This receptor was identified in a woman aged 30 to 39 with active or convalescent COVID-19. CDR3 residues: CASSRYGAPGEQYF. CDR3 sequence (DNA): TGTGCCAGCAGTCGTTATGGGGCTCCTGGCGAGCAGTACTTC.